This T cell receptor beta chain came from a study of cytotoxic CD8 clonotypes in ibrutinib-treated CLL. About the study: The subjects consisted of about a dozen relapsed/refractory and fewer than 16 treatment-naive individuals, with fewer than 18 IGHV unmutated. Points from the study as a whole: Contraction or stability on treatment characterized the public clonotypes, which were uncommon. Clonality was higher at baseline than in age-matched healthy donors and tracked circulating CD8+ T-cell counts.

Only in-frame clones appear in the TCRdb table, and some are missing; sequencing was by immunoSEQ multiplex PCR. The table includes some 200,000 clones, about three quarters detected once. With regard to this clone: Its antigen is not identified.

The TCR beta libraries used about 2.2 micrograms of genomic DNA that came from cryopreserved PBMCs. Sequenced here: PBMCs, sampled after 12 months of ibrutinib treatment. This sequence was found in a human donor with chronic lymphocytic leukemia.

The CDR3 bases are TGTGCCTGGAGCTCAGTCGTGAGCGGGAGGGCCGGAGAGCAGTTCTTC. It translates to CAWSSVVSGRAGEQFF. The chain links TRBV30 to TRBJ2-1; 10 nucleotides line up with TRBD2. CDR3 length: 16 residues. CDR1 is GTSNPN and CDR2 is SVGIG in the germline V gene (reference sequence). Trimming cost V 3 bases and J 10 bases; bases outside gene matches: 15.